This section outlines one T cell receptor beta chain sequence together with its context. Antigen: not known. This CDR3 has 13 amino acids. V lost 6 bases, J lost 0 bases, and 8 bases lay in between. Germline assignment: CDR1 MNHEY and CDR2 SMNVEV (reference sequence). This specimen comes from a study of T cell responses to AZD1222 COVID-19 vaccine. General study results and limits: Baseline antibody screening turned up just a handful of seropositive AZD1222 recipients.

The assay was immunoSEQ multiplex PCR, and TCRdb's table has in-frame clones only and misses some. The data hold around 58,000 clones, with about 80% observed a single time. The clonotype was recovered from an adult in good health. The sample was peripheral blood, taken on day 0 of AZD1222 vaccination. The chain links TRBV27 to TRBJ1-1; D not certain. The CDR3: CASRNNLNTEAFF. For the CDR3, the DNA is TGTGCCAGCAGGAACAACCTGAACACTGAAGCTTTCTTT.